The clone carrying this T cell receptor (beta chain) was seen many times. Its antigen is unknown. TCRdb ran MiXCR on the PCR reads. The sample has about 6,900 clones, around 40% seen once. The record originates from a study of metastatic and nonmetastatic thyroid tumors. Overall study context: Samples came from malignant and benign thyroid patients, and repertoires were compared across blood and tumor or nodule tissue.

The V gene's germline CDR1 is SQVTM and CDR2 ANQGSEA. Trimming removed 6 bases from V and 3 bases from J; junction bases left unmatched: 3. This CDR3 region has 13 residues. Study findings and constraints: TCR beta diversity was reportedly significantly higher in malignant thyroid tumors than benign nodules, in blood and tumor.

Not a single patient had been given any form of treatment at any point before undergoing thyroid surgery. This clonotype was sampled from a female donor with papillary thyroid cancer or a benign thyroid nodule (not recorded which). Some clones in this sample may be carry-over from other donors' samples. The genes are TRBV29-1 and TRBJ2-3, with 10 bases matching TRBD2. Sequenced: tumor tissue. Here the CDR3 DNA reads TGCAGCGTCCCGACTAGCGGGACAGATACGCAGTATTTT. Its translation is CSVPTSGTDTQYF.